These 25 T cell receptor beta chains were all obtained from the same sample, sequenced in a study of blood T cell repertoires in COVID-19. TCRdb's table, derived via immunoSEQ multiplex PCR, lists solely in-frame clones and lacks some. The data show 260,000 or so clones, around 90% seen once. The specimen was peripheral blood. Every receptor here comes from a human donor in a cohort sampled during active COVID-19.

V usage is TRBV6-5 and J usage is TRBJ2-5, with 7 bases lining up with TRBD2. The V gene's germline CDR1 is MNHEY and CDR2 SVGAGI. Trimming cost V 5 bases and J 3 bases; bases outside gene matches: 6. The CDR3 has 14 residues. The CDR3 protein is CASSIWAGEETQYF. The CDR3 DNA is TGTGCCAGCAGTATTTGGGCGGGGGAAGAGACCCAGTACTTC.

The sample holds one count of this clone. This rearrangement joins TRBV19 to TRBJ1-2, with TRBD1 matching over 9 bases. Germline trimming cut 6 bases from V and 2 bases from J; bases unmatched to any gene: 1. Looked up from germline, CDR1 is LNHDA and CDR2 is SQIVND (reference sequence). This CDR3 has 13 amino acids. The CDR3 coding sequence is TGTGCCAGTAGAACAGGGGGCAACTATGGCTACACCTTC. Translation gives CASRTGGNYGYTF.

In DNA form, the CDR3 reads TGCAGCGTTGAAGATCTGTCCCACAGGGTGGATGGCTACACCTTC. It codes for CSVEDLSHRVDGYTF. This chain links TRBV29-1 with TRBJ1-2; the D gene is possibly TRBD1 (6 bases). Trimming shortened V by 0 bases and J by 6 bases, and 17 bases separated the two germline ends. CDR1 is SQVTM and CDR2 is ANQGSEA in the germline V gene. This CDR3 is 15 amino acids long.

The chain is built from TRBV7-2 and TRBJ2-3; TRBD2 aligns across 7 bases. Germline CDR1 SGHTA, CDR2 FQGNSA. The J segment lost 0 bases and the V segment lost 9 bases, leaving 6 bases of the junction unmatched. This CDR3 spans 14 amino acids. CDR3 residues: CASTVGGSTDTQYF. CDR3 coding DNA: TGTGCCAGTACGGTGGGGGGGAGCACAGATACGCAGTATTTT.

This clone was observed once. The chain carries TRBV25-1 and TRBJ2-5; TRBD1 matches at 7 bases. V dropped 3 bases and J dropped 5; count of bases not matched to a gene: 9. Germline V gene data show CDR1 as MGHDK and CDR2 as SYGVNS. The CDR3 runs 15 residues. Here the CDR3 DNA reads TGTGCCAGCAGTGACCAGGGGGTTAGGGAGGAGACCCAGTACTTC. It encodes CASSDQGVREETQYF.

The genes are TRBV5-1 and TRBJ2-1; 10 nucleotides align to TRBD2. V gave up 3 bases and J gave up 7 bases; unmatched junction bases: 10. CDR1 is SGHRS and CDR2 is YFSETQ in the germline V gene. The CDR3 runs to 16 residues. The CDR3 bases are TGCGCCAGCAGCTGGCGGGACAGCGGGGGGGTTAATGAGCAGTTCTTC. It codes for CASSWRDSGGVNEQFF.

The J gene is TRBJ1-1, the V gene TRBV5-1, with 8 positions matching TRBD1. Germline assignment: CDR1 SGHRS and CDR2 YFSETQ. This CDR3 contains 14 residues. V was pared by 1 base and J by 4 bases, with 3 bases of the junction left unmatched. CDR3 nucleotide sequence: TGCGCCAGCAGCTTGTCGCAGGGGGCCACTGAAGCTTTCTTT. This translates into CASSLSQGATEAFF.

The rearrangement joins TRBV5-6 to TRBJ2-2; D is unresolved. The CDR3 runs to 15 residues. V dropped 0 bases and J dropped 3 bases, with 9 bases sitting between them. Germline CDR1 and CDR2: SGHDT and YYEEEE. DNA of the CDR3: TGTGCCAGCAGCTTGGTGGGCCAGTACACCGGGGAGCTGTTTTTT. It encodes CASSLVGQYTGELFF. Full variable domain (missing parts from reference TRBV5-6 and TRBJ2-2): DAGVTQSPTHLIKTRGQQVTLRCSPKSGHDTVSWYQQALGQGPQFIFQYYEEEERQRGNFPDRFSGHQFPNYSSELNVNALLLGDSALYLCASSLVGQYTGELFFGEGSRLTVL.

The rearrangement joins TRBV4-3 to TRBJ1-1, with 10 bases lining up with TRBD1. This CDR3 comprises 18 residues. V shed 3 bases, J shed 0 bases, and the junction held 10 bases outside the gene matches. CDR1 and CDR2 (germline): LGHNA, YSLEER. CDR3 loop: CASSQMTGGNLMNTEAFF. For the CDR3, the DNA is TGCGCCAGCAGCCAGATGACAGGGGGCAATCTGATGAACACTGAAGCTTTCTTT.

The chain joins TRBV28 to TRBJ1-6, with D possibly TRBD1 on 5 matching bases. The V gene's germline CDR1 is MDHEN and CDR2 SYDVKM. The CDR3 extends over 14 amino acids. Trimming stripped 3 bases from V and 7 bases from J, with 10 bases between. Here the CDR3 reads CASSLSQVNSPLHF. CDR3 bases: TGTGCCAGCAGTTTGTCACAGGTCAATTCACCCCTCCACTTT.

This clone was seen only once. The J gene is TRBJ2-7, the V gene TRBV5-1, with 12 bases lining up with TRBD2. J was trimmed by 5 bases and V by 0 bases; bases with no gene match: 6. The CDR3 covers 16 residues. CDR1 SGHRS and CDR2 YFSETQ come from the germline V gene. The DNA for the CDR3 is TGCGCCAGCAGCTTGGTGGCTAGCGGGAGGGCAGACGAGCAGTACTTC. It is translated as CASSLVASGRADEQYF. The full variable domain, in which reference TRBV5-1 and TRBJ2-7 provide the parts outside the CDR3, is KAGVTQTPRYLIKTRGQQVTLSCSPISGHRSVSWYQQTPGQGLQFLFEYFSETQRNKGNFPGRFSGRQFSNSRSEMNVSTLELGDSALYLCASSLVASGRADEQYFGPGTRLTVT.

J is TRBJ2-7 and V is TRBV21-1; the D segment call TRBD1 is taken from the table without a DNA check. TRBV21-1 counts as a pseudogene. The CDR3 totals 16 residues. CDR3 nucleotides: TGTGCCAGCAGACAGGGGGCTGATAACCTCGCCTACGAGCAGTACTTC. It yields the protein CASRQGADNLAYEQYF.

Only a few counts were recorded for this clone. The rearrangement links TRBV2 to TRBJ1-6; tentative D call: TRBD1 (6 bases). V was shortened by 2 bases and J by 9 bases, with 14 bases between the two germline ends. CDR3 length equals 15 residues. In germline, CDR1 is SNHLY, CDR2 FYNNEI. CDR3 amino acids: CASSERQGSSSPLHF. CDR3 sequence (DNA): TGTGCCAGCAGTGAACGGCAGGGGTCAAGTTCACCCCTCCACTTT.

The chain links TRBV19 to TRBJ2-7; 7 positions match TRBD1. The CDR3 is 13 residues long. The V and J ends lost 8 bases and 3 bases, in that order; junction bases with no gene match: 7. Germline-derived CDR1 and CDR2 are LNHDA and SQIVND (reference sequence). CDR3 in DNA: TGTGCCAGTCCACCCCAGGGGGACTACGAGCAGTACTTC. Amino acid sequence: CASPPQGDYEQYF.

This chain connects TRBV30 to TRBJ2-2, with no clear D. The CDR3 runs 14 residues. V shed 0 bases and J shed 1 base, with 6 bases lying between them. Germline CDR1 GTSNPN, CDR2 SVGIG (reference sequence). In DNA, the CDR3 is TGTGCCTGGAGTGTCCAGAAGAACACCGGGGAGCTGTTTTTT. Translation gives CAWSVQKNTGELFF.

J is TRBJ2-1 and V is TRBV11-3, with 13 bases that match TRBD2. This CDR3 has 15 residues. The J segment lost 11 bases and the V segment lost 5 bases, leaving 9 bases of the junction unmatched. From germline, CDR1 is SGHNT and CDR2 YENEEA. The CDR3 here is CASSITGLAGRQQFF. The CDR3, as DNA: TGTGCCAGCAGCATAACGGGACTAGCGGGGCGCCAGCAGTTCTTC.

A few counts support this clone. The sample contains more than one DNA sequence encoding this CDR3. The chain links TRBV2 to TRBJ2-7; D gene ambiguous. Between the trimmed V and J ends, which lost 8 bases and 4 bases, there was a span of 6 bases. CDR1 and CDR2 from the germline V gene are SNHLY and FYNNEI. The CDR3 sequence is 10 residues long. As DNA, the CDR3 is TGTGCCAGCTCGCGGTACGAGCAGTACTTC. This codes for CASSRYEQYF.

The genes are TRBV5-6 and TRBJ2-7, with 7 bases that match TRBD1. V dropped 2 bases and J dropped 3; count of bases not matched to a gene: 8. The CDR3 is made up of 15 amino acids. The V gene's germline CDR1 is SGHDT and CDR2 YYEEEE. CDR3 in DNA: TGTGCCAGCAGCTTAGGGACAGTCGGGGTCTACGAGCAGTACTTC. Translated: CASSLGTVGVYEQYF.

The V gene is TRBV7-6, the J gene TRBJ1-2; TRBD1 agrees at 7 bases. CDR1 SGHVS and CDR2 FNYEAQ come from the germline V gene. The CDR3 consists of 12 residues. J gave up 10 bases and V 5 bases, and 7 bases lay outside the gene matches. The CDR3 coding sequence is TGTGCCAGCAGCCCTCGACAGGGAGACTACACCTTC. The encoded protein is CASSPRQGDYTF. The entire variable domain, with the rest obtained from reference TRBV7-6 and TRBJ1-2, is as follows: GAGVSQSPRYKVTKRGQDVALRCDPISGHVSLYWYRQALGQGPEFLTYFNYEAQQDKSGLPNDRFSAERPEGSISTLTIQRTEQRDSAMYRCASSPRQGDYTFGSGTRLTVV.

V is TRBV5-1 and J is TRBJ2-7, with D hard to call. The CDR3 covers 14 residues. CDR1 and CDR2 from the germline V gene are SGHRS and YFSETQ. Trimming pared 1 base from V and 3 bases from J, leaving 11 bases between. The CDR3 nucleotides are TGCGCCAGCAGCTTGCAAGAAGCCCTCTACGAGCAGTACTTC. It encodes CASSLQEALYEQYF.

This clone showed up just once. V and J are TRBV5-1 and TRBJ1-1, with 8 bases matching TRBD1. J lost 0 bases, V lost 0 bases, and 7 bases had no gene match. This CDR3 is 17 amino acids long. Germline lookup yields CDR1 SGHRS and CDR2 YFSETQ. The CDR3 DNA follows: TGCGCCAGCAGCTTGGCCTCGGCAGGGGGCCTGAACACTGAAGCTTTCTTT. It translates to CASSLASAGGLNTEAFF.

The rearrangement links TRBV23-1 to TRBJ1-5; D not certain. TRBV23-1 is reported as an ORF; its role is uncertain. The length of the CDR3 is 13 residues. V gave up 0 bases and J gave up 4 bases, with 4 bases separating them. The CDR3 protein is CASSQSPNQPQHF. The CDR3 DNA sequence: TGCGCCAGCAGTCAATCCCCGAATCAGCCCCAGCATTTT.

The chain has TRBV9 and TRBJ1-2; 7 bases match TRBD1. With 4 bases clipped from V and 6 bases from J, the junction kept 21 bases outside the gene matches. CDR3 size: 18 residues. Germline CDR1 is SGDLS and CDR2 is YYNGEE. CDR3 sequence reads: CASSPREGGTALGDGYTF. CDR3 DNA: TGTGCCAGCAGCCCCCGGGAAGGGGGCACAGCGCTGGGAGATGGCTACACCTTC.

This clone has a single count. The chain joins TRBV3-1 (or the pseudogene TRBV3-2) to TRBJ2-7; D is possibly TRBD1 (7 bases). The CDR3 totals 15 residues. V lost 1 base, J lost 4 bases, and 14 bases lay in between. Per germline, CDR1 LGHDT and CDR2 YNNKEL (reference sequence). In DNA form, the CDR3 reads TGTGCCAGCAGCCAAGGGTTGGAGGGGGCTTACGAGCAGTACTTC. This sequence encodes CASSQGLEGAYEQYF.

The genes are TRBV3-1 (or the pseudogene TRBV3-2) and TRBJ2-2, with a weak D call TRBD2 (7 bases). This CDR3 has 14 amino acids. Deletions cut 5 bases from V and 7 bases from J, with 14 bases between. The germline V gene has CDR1 LGHDT and CDR2 YNNKEL (reference sequence). The CDR3 loop is CASSAGATIGELFF. DNA of the CDR3: TGTGCCAGCAGCGCGGGGGCCACAATCGGGGAGCTGTTTTTT.